These 17 T cell receptor beta chains were all obtained from the same sample, sequenced in a study of T cell changes during pregnancy in multiple sclerosis. Assay used: immunoSEQ multiplex PCR; TCRdb lists only in-frame clones, some missing. The sample has tens of thousands of clones, about 91% seen once. Sequenced here: peripheral blood, sampled after pregnancy. The origin of the receptors is a female donor in good health, enrolled as a control in a pregnancy study.

The genes are TRBV12-5 and TRBJ2-2; 15 nucleotides align to TRBD2. The V gene end was trimmed by 1 base and the J gene end by 8 bases; junction bases not matched to a gene: 8. Germline loops: CDR1 LGHNT, CDR2 FRNRAP. The CDR3 length is 18 residues. In DNA form, the CDR3 reads TGTGCTAGTGGTTTGGCCCGGGGACTAGCGGGAGGTCTTGGGGAGCTGTTTTTT. This gives the protein CASGLARGLAGGLGELFF.

The rearrangement uses TRBV5-6 and TRBJ2-3; D unclear. The germline V gene has CDR1 SGHDT and CDR2 YYEEEE. The V gene lost 1 base and the J gene lost 5 bases, with 5 bases spanning the gap. This CDR3 spans 12 amino acids. CDR3 sequence: CASSLTVDTQYF. CDR3 in DNA: TGTGCCAGCAGCTTGACAGTAGATACGCAGTATTTT. Variable domain in full (rest from reference TRBV5-6 and TRBJ2-3): DAGVTQSPTHLIKTRGQQVTLRCSPKSGHDTVSWYQQALGQGPQFIFQYYEEEERQRGNFPDRFSGHQFPNYSSELNVNALLLGDSALYLCASSLTVDTQYFGPGTRLTVL.

The V gene is TRBV7-9, the J gene TRBJ1-1, with D perhaps matching TRBD1 (6 bases). Trimming took off 5 bases at V and 1 base at J, with 8 bases between the two ends. CDR3 length: 13 amino acids. The germline CDR1 and CDR2 sequences are SEHNR and FQNEAQ (reference sequence). The CDR3 spells CASSRTANTEAFF. For the CDR3, the DNA is TGTGCCAGCAGCAGGACAGCGAACACTGAAGCTTTCTTT.

The chain employs TRBV29-1 and TRBJ1-2; TRBD1 might be the D (5 bases). Trimming pared 6 bases from V and 4 bases from J, leaving 15 bases between. Germline values: CDR1 SQVTM, CDR2 ANQGSEA. The CDR3 covers 13 residues. CDR3: CSVYGQRLYGYTF. CDR3 bases: TGCAGCGTCTACGGACAAAGACTCTATGGCTACACCTTC.

The gene calls are TRBV9 and TRBJ2-3, with unresolved D. V lost 0 bases and J lost 0, with 11 bases in between. The CDR3 length is 16 residues. CDR1 and CDR2 from the germline V gene are SGDLS and YYNGEE. CDR3 in DNA: TGTGCCAGCAGCGTAGGCCCTATCGTGAGCACAGATACGCAGTATTTT. Its protein is CASSVGPIVSTDTQYF.

In its sample, this clone was seen once. J is TRBJ2-1 and V is TRBV10-3; 9 bases fit TRBD1. This CDR3 is 14 amino acids long. Germline assignment: CDR1 ENHRY and CDR2 SYGVKD. V was clipped by 4 bases and J by 5 bases; unmatched bases: 3. CDR3 sequence: CAISGTGVDNEQFF. CDR3 sequence (DNA): TGTGCCATCAGTGGGACAGGGGTTGACAATGAGCAGTTCTTC.

The genes are TRBV9 and TRBJ2-5; 7 bases line up with TRBD2. Per germline, CDR1 SGDLS and CDR2 YYNGEE. There are 14 residues in the CDR3. The ends lost 0 bases at V and 5 bases at J; junction bases unmatched: 4. CDR3 loop: CASSVEVTSETQYF. CDR3 DNA: TGTGCCAGCAGCGTAGAAGTGACTAGCGAGACCCAGTACTTC.

This clone was found a few times. The J gene is TRBJ2-1, the V gene TRBV2; the match to TRBD2 covers 10 bases. V trimming: 5 bases; J trimming: 10 bases; junction bases outside the gene matches: 14. CDR1 SNHLY and CDR2 FYNNEI come from the germline V gene. There are 16 residues in the CDR3. CDR3 sequence (DNA): TGTGCCAGCAGTCCTCCCCAAAGCGGGAGGGGTGGAGAGCAGTTCTTC. It specifies CASSPPQSGRGGEQFF.

The chain combines TRBV6-1 with TRBJ1-2; 7 positions match TRBD1. CDR1 MNHNS and CDR2 SASEGT come from the germline V gene. The CDR3 runs to 15 residues. With 2 bases clipped from V and 4 bases from J, the junction kept 7 bases outside the gene matches. The CDR3 here is CASSERGLKSYGYTF. In nucleotides, the CDR3 is TGTGCCAGCAGTGAAAGGGGGCTGAAGAGCTATGGCTACACCTTC.

The chain carries TRBV5-4 and TRBJ2-5, with 10 bases aligning to TRBD2. The germline V gene encodes CDR1 SGHNT and CDR2 YYREEE (reference sequence). After removal of 0 bases from V and 8 bases from J, the junction contained 4 bases not matched to a gene. The CDR3 is made up of 14 amino acids. The CDR3: CASSLGLAGETQYF. CDR3 in DNA: TGTGCCAGCAGCTTGGGGCTAGCGGGAGAAACCCAGTACTTC.

This chain links TRBV2 with TRBJ1-5; 8 nucleotides match TRBD1. The length of the CDR3 is 14 residues. Germline trimming cut 8 bases from V and 4 bases from J; bases unmatched to any gene: 7. Germline-derived CDR1 and CDR2 are SNHLY and FYNNEI. Here the CDR3 DNA reads TGTGCCAGCGGTGGGACAGGCCTAAATCAGCCCCAGCATTTT. This encodes CASGGTGLNQPQHF.

The chain links TRBV7-9 to TRBJ1-1; possibly TRBD1 for D (6 bases). V gave up 7 bases and J gave up 2 bases, with 14 bases separating them. Germline CDR1 SEHNR, CDR2 FQNEAQ (reference sequence). The CDR3 is 14 amino acids. The CDR3: CASTLQGRNTEAFF. CDR3 bases: TGTGCCAGCACCCTACAGGGTCGCAACACTGAAGCTTTCTTT.

Here the CDR3 DNA reads TGTGCCATCGGCCAGGGAAGCTCTGGAAACACCATATATTTT. As protein: CAIGQGSSGNTIYF. The chain has TRBV10-3 and TRBJ1-3, with D perhaps TRBD1 (5 bases). The germline V gene encodes CDR1 ENHRY and CDR2 SYGVKD. This CDR3 spans 14 amino acids. The V and J ends lost 8 bases and 0 bases respectively, with 11 bases between them.

This clone was recorded a few times. The chain employs TRBV29-1 and TRBJ1-4, with 8 bases matching TRBD1. Germline trimming cut 6 bases from V and 6 bases from J; bases unmatched to any gene: 3. This CDR3 region has 12 residues. CDR1 is SQVTM and CDR2 is ANQGSEA in the germline V gene. The DNA for the CDR3 is TGCAGCGTGACAGGGGTGGATGAAAAACTGTTTTTT. It specifies CSVTGVDEKLFF.

The count of this clone is one. CDR3: CASSSVSSYEQYF. CDR3 DNA: TGTGCCAGCAGCTCGGTGTCGTCCTACGAGCAGTACTTC. The chain couples TRBV11-3 to TRBJ2-7; D is ambiguous. Trimming shortened V by 4 bases and J by 1 base, and 8 bases separated the two germline ends. The V gene's germline CDR1 is SGHNT and CDR2 YENEEA. The CDR3 covers 13 residues.

The rearrangement joins TRBV2 to TRBJ1-3; D is unresolved. The CDR3 spans 15 residues. Per germline, CDR1 SNHLY and CDR2 FYNNEI. Trimming pared 3 bases from V and 1 base from J, leaving 10 bases between. Here the CDR3 reads CASSDSRGSGNTIYF. CDR3 DNA sequence: TGTGCCAGCAGTGACAGTAGAGGTTCTGGAAACACCATATATTTT.

For the CDR3, the DNA is TGTGCCAGCAGCTTAGGGACAGGGGGCCGCACCTTC. Translating it yields CASSLGTGGRTF. The chain combines TRBV13 with TRBJ1-2; 10 bases match TRBD1. Trimming at V came to 0 bases and at J to 13 bases, leaving 2 bases not matched to a gene. CDR3 length equals 12 residues. In germline, CDR1 is PRHDT, CDR2 FYEKMQ (reference sequence).